This T cell receptor beta chain appears in the sequencing data of a study of blood T cells in healthy people across ages. Study results and limitations: Donor CMV status was unknown, possibly confounding expanded clonotype changes. With age, beta diversity per million T cells declined roughly linearly, significantly by 40 to 50. Strong correlation existed between TCR beta diversity and naive T cell percentage.

V trimming: 6 bases; J trimming: 1 base; junction bases outside the gene matches: 7. CDR3 length: 15 residues. Per the germline V gene, CDR1 is ENHRY and CDR2 is SYGVKD. Details on this clonotype: What it recognizes is unknown.

For the second PCR, which ran for 7 to 11 cycles, a sample-barcoded 5' primer and a J-beta primer mix were used. Tagging of each cDNA molecule was performed by a template-switch adaptor with 12 random nucleotides. In TCRdb, the 5' RACE reads were re-called with MiXCR into one record per CDR3 protein. The table records nearly 1 million distinct CDR3 sequences, just over 50% of them present only once. The specimen was blood. The clonotype was recovered from a woman aged 60-75 years in good health. This chain joins TRBV10-3 and TRBJ1-1; TRBD1 agrees at 8 bases. The CDR3 DNA reads TGTGCCATCAGCCAGGGACAGGTAGGGAACACTGAAGCTTTCTTT. Translation gives CAISQGQVGNTEAFF.